This TCR beta chain derives from a study of blood T cells in healthy people across ages. In this sample, this clonotype turned up many times. Trimming took 6 bases from V and 10 from J; bases not matched to a gene: 15. The CDR3 sequence is 18 residues long. Germline CDR1 reads MNHNS; CDR2 reads SASEGT. Primed by a sample-barcoded 5' primer and a J-beta primer mix, a second PCR proceeded for roughly 7 to 12 cycles. One entry per CDR3 protein, called by TCRdb with MiXCR from the 5' RACE reads. The table includes 750,000 to 1,000,000 distinct CDR3 sequences, almost 30% detected once. Researchers collected 9.5 to 10 milliliters of peripheral blood from every single donor. This same sample was also part of a study on T cells of mothers and their children. That source notes: Per mother, over 9.5 million TCR beta CDR3 reads were obtained; per child, about 3 million. Slightly higher but non-significant overlap marked related mother-child pairs versus unrelated pairs.

The gene calls are TRBV6-1 and TRBJ2-1, with 16 bases lining up with TRBD2. The sequencing sample was made of blood. This clonotype was sampled from a woman between 35 and 50 years old in good health. The CDR3 bases are TGTGCCAGCAGCGCGGGACTAGCGGGGGGGCCTGGGTATGACGAGCAGTTCTTC. This codes for CASSAGLAGGPGYDEQFF.